The T cell receptor beta chain under discussion was sequenced for a study of T cells after yellow fever vaccination. TCRdb re-called the 5' RACE reads with MiXCR, one entry per CDR3 protein. The data hold about 170,000 distinct CDR3 sequences, with more than 9.5% observed a single time. This CDR3 has 14 residues. Germline V lookup: CDR1 ENHRY, CDR2 SYGVKD. Unmatched junction bases numbered 2, after V lost 3 bases and J lost 5 bases. The J gene is TRBJ2-5, the V gene TRBV10-3, with TRBD1 matching 11 bases. The sequenced sample was CD8+ T cells sorted from PBMCs, obtained 15 days after the yellow fever booster vaccination. This receptor was identified in a man aged 18 to 30 who received the YFV17D yellow fever vaccine. CDR3 sequence reads: CAISDGDRGETQYF. CDR3 DNA sequence: TGTGCCATCAGTGACGGGGACAGGGGGGAGACCCAGTACTTC.